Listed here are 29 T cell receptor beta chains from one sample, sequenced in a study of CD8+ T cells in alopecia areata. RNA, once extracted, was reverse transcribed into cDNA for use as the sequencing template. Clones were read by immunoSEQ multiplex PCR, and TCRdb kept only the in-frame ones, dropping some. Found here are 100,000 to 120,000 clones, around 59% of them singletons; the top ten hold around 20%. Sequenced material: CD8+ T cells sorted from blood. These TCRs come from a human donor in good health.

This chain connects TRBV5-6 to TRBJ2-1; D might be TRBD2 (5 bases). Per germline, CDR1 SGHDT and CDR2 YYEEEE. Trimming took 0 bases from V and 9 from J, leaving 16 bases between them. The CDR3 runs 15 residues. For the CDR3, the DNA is TGTGCCAGCAGCTTGGCGGGGATCATCGGTGGTGAGCAGTTCTTC. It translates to CASSLAGIIGGEQFF.

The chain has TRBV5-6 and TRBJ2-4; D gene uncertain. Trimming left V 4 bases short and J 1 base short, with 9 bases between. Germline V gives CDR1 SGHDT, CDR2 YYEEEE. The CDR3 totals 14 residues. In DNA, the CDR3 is TGTGCCAGCAGCCCACAAGGGGCCAAAAACATTCAGTACTTC. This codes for CASSPQGAKNIQYF.

The CDR3 sequence: CASSSTSDTQYF. CDR3 coding DNA: TGTGCCAGCAGCTCGACTTCAGATACGCAGTATTTT. V usage is TRBV13 and J usage is TRBJ2-3; D not resolved. Trimming pared 4 bases from V and 4 bases from J, leaving 6 bases between. Germline CDR1 is PRHDT and CDR2 is FYEKMQ (reference sequence). The CDR3 is made up of 12 amino acids.

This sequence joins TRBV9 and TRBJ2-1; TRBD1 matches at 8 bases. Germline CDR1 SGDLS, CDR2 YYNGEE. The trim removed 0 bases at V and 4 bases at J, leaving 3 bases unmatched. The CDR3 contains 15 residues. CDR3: CASSVARGLYNEQFF. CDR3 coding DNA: TGTGCCAGCAGCGTAGCCAGGGGGCTGTACAATGAGCAGTTCTTC.

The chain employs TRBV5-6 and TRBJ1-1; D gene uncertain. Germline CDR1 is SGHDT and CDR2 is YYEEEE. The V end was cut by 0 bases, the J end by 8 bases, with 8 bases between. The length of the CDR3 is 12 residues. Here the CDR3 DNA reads TGTGCCAGCAGCTTGGCTCCGGGCGAAGCTTTCTTT. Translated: CASSLAPGEAFF.

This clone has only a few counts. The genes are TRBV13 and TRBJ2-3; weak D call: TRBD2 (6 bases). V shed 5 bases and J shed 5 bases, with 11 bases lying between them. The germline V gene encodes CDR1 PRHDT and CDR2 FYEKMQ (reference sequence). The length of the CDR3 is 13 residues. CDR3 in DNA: TGTGCCAGCAGCGCTAGCGAGGAAGATACGCAGTATTTT. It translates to CASSASEEDTQYF.

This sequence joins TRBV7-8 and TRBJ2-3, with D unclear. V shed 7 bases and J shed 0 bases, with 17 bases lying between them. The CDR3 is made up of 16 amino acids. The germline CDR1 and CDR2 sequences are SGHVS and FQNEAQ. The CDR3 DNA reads TGTGCCAGCACCATGAGCCCAACTTCTAGCACAGATACGCAGTATTTT. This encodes CASTMSPTSSTDTQYF. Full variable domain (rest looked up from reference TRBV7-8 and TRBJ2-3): GAGVSQSPRYKVAKRGQDVALRCDPISGHVSLFWYQQALGQGPEFLTYFQNEAQLDKSGLPSDRFFAERPEGSVSTLKIQRTQQEDSAVYLCASTMSPTSSTDTQYFGPGTRLTVL.

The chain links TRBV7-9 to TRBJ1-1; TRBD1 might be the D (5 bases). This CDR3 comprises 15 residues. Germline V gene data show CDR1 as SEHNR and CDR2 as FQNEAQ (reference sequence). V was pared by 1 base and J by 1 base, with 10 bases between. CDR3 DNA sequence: TGTGCCAGCAGCTTAGACCCGGGGGGGAACACTGAAGCTTTCTTT. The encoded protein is CASSLDPGGNTEAFF.

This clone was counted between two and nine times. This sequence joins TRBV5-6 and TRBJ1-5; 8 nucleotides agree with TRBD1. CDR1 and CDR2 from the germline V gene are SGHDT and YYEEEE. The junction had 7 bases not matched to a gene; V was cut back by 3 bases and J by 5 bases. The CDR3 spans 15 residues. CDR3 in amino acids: CASSSTGQEDQPQHF. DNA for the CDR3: TGTGCCAGCAGCTCAACGGGACAGGAAGATCAGCCCCAGCATTTT. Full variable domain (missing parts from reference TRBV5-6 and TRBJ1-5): DAGVTQSPTHLIKTRGQQVTLRCSPKSGHDTVSWYQQALGQGPQFIFQYYEEEERQRGNFPDRFSGHQFPNYSSELNVNALLLGDSALYLCASSSTGQEDQPQHFGDGTRLSIL.

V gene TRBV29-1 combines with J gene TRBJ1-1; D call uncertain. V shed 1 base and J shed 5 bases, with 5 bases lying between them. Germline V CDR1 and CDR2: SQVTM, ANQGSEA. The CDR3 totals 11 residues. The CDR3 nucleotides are TGCAGCGTTGAAGTGGGGACTGAAGCTTTCTTT. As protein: CSVEVGTEAFF.

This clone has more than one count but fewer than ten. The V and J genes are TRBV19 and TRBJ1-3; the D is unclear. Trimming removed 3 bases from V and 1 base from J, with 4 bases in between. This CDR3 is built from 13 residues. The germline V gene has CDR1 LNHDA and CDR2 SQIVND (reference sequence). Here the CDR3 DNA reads TGTGCCAGTAGTATGTCATCTGGAAACACCATATATTTT. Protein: CASSMSSGNTIYF.

The CDR3 protein is CSVDGEPGGPLYEQFF. CDR3 DNA sequence: TGCAGCGTTGATGGAGAGCCGGGGGGGCCCTTGTATGAGCAGTTCTTC. The V call is TRBV29-1, the J call TRBJ2-1; 8 positions agree with TRBD2. Germline values: CDR1 SQVTM, CDR2 ANQGSEA. V lost 3 bases and J lost 8; bases outside the gene matches: 15. The CDR3 length is 16 residues.

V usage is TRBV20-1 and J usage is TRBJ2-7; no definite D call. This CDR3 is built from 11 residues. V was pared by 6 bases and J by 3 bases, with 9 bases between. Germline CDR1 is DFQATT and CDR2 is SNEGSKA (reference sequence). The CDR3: CSARVGYEQYF. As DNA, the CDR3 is TGCAGTGCACGTGTGGGCTACGAGCAGTACTTC.

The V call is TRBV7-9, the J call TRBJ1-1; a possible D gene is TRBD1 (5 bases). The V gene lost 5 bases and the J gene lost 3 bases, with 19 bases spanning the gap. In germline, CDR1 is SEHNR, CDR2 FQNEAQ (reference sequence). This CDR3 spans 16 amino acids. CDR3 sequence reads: CASSAPWGGEDTEAFF. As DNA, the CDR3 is TGTGCCAGCAGCGCACCGTGGGGGGGAGAGGACACTGAAGCTTTCTTT.

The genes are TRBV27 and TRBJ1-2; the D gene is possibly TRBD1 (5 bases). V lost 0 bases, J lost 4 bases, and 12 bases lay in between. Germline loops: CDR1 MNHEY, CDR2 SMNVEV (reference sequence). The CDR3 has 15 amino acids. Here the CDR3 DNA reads TGTGCCAGCAGTTTATCGATGGGGCACTCCTATGGCTACACCTTC. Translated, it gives CASSLSMGHSYGYTF.

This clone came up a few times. In nucleotides, the CDR3 is TGTGCCAGCAGCTTAGAGGGCGGGACCTACGAGCAGTACTTC. Amino acids: CASSLEGGTYEQYF. The chain links TRBV13 to TRBJ2-7; maybe TRBD2 (6 bases). The CDR3 is 14 residues long. With 1 base removed from V and 2 bases from J, the gap between germline ends came to 9 bases. Germline lookup yields CDR1 PRHDT and CDR2 FYEKMQ (reference sequence).

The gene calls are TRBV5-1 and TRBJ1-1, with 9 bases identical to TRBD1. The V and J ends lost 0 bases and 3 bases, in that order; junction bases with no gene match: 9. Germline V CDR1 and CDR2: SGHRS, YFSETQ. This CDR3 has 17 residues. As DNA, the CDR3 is TGCGCCAGCAGCTTGGCCGGGGACAGGGCTGGGCACACTGAAGCTTTCTTT. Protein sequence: CASSLAGDRAGHTEAFF.

This CDR3 is CASSYANEQFF. The CDR3 DNA reads as TGTGCCAGCAGTTACGCAAATGAGCAGTTCTTC. The chain links TRBV6-5 to TRBJ2-1; D unclear. Germline V gives CDR1 MNHEY, CDR2 SVGAGI. This CDR3 has 11 amino acids. V lost 2 bases and J 7 bases, leaving 3 bases between the germline ends.

The CDR3 DNA follows: TGTGCCAGCAGCTTATATCGACAGTCCAAAAACATTCAGTACTTC. As protein: CASSLYRQSKNIQYF. This chain links TRBV5-6 with TRBJ2-4; tentative D call: TRBD1 (5 bases). CDR1 and CDR2 from the germline V gene are SGHDT and YYEEEE. The CDR3 loop spans 15 amino acids. V was pared by 2 bases and J by 2 bases, with 11 bases between.

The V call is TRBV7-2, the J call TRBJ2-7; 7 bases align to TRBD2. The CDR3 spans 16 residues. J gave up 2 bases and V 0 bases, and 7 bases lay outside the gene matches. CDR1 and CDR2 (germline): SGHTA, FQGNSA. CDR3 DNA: TGTGCCAGCAGCTTAGCCTCCGGACTAGGAACCTACGAGCAGTACTTC. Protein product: CASSLASGLGTYEQYF.

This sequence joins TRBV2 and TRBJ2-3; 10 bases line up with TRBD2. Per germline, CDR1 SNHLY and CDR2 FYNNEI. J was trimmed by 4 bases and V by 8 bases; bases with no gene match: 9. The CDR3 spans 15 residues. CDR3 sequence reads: CASGPPGLAPDTQYF. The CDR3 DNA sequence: TGTGCCAGCGGCCCCCCGGGACTAGCGCCAGATACGCAGTATTTT.

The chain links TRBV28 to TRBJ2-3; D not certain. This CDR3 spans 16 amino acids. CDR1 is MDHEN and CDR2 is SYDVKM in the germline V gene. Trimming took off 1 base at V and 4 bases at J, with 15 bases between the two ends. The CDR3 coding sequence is TGTGCCAGCAGTTTATCGGAACGTTACGGCCCAGATACGCAGTATTTT. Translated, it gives CASSLSERYGPDTQYF. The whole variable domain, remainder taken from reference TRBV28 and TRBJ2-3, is DVKVTQSSRYLVKRTGEKVFLECVQDMDHENMFWYRQDPGLGLRLIYFSYDVKMKEKGDIPEGYSVSREKKERFSLILESASTNQTSMYLCASSLSERYGPDTQYFGPGTRLTVL.

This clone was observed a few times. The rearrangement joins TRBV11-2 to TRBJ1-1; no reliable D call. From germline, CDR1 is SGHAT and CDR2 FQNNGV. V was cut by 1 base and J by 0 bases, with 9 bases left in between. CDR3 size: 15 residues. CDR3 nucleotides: TGTGCCAGCAGCTTAGGGCTAGGGTTGAACACTGAAGCTTTCTTT. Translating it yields CASSLGLGLNTEAFF.

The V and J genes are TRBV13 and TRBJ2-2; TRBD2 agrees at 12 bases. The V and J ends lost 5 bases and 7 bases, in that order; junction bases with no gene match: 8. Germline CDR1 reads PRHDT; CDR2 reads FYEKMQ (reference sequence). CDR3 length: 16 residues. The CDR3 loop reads CASSQRTSGVHGELFF. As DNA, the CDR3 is TGTGCCAGCAGCCAGAGGACTAGCGGGGTTCACGGGGAGCTGTTTTTT. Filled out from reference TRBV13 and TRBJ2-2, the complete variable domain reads AAGVIQSPRHLIKEKRETATLKCYPIPRHDTVYWYQQGPGQDPQFLISFYEKMQSDKGSIPDRFSAQQFSDYHSELNMSSLELGDSALYFCASSQRTSGVHGELFFGEGSRLTVL.

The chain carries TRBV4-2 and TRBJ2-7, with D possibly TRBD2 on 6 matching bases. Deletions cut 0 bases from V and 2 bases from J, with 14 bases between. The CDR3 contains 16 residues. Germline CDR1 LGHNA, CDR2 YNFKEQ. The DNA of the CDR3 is TGTGCCAGCAGCCAAGAAGGGTTCGGGGAGGCCTACGAGCAGTACTTC. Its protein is CASSQEGFGEAYEQYF.

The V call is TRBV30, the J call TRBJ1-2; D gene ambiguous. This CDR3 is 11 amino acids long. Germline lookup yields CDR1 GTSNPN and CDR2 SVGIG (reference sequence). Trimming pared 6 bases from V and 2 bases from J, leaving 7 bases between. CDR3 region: CACGQNYGYTF. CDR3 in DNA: TGTGCCTGCGGGCAAAACTATGGCTACACCTTC.

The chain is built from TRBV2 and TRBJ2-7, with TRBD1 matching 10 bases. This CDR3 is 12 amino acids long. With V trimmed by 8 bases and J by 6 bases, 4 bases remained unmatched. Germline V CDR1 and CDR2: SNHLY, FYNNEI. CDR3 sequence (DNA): TGTGCCAGCCTTGGGACAGGGGCCGAGCAGTACTTC. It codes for CASLGTGAEQYF.

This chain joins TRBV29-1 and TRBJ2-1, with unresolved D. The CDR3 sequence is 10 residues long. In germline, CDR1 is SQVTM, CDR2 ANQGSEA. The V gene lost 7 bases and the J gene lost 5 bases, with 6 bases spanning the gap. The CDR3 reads CSATNNEQFF. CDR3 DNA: TGCAGCGCTACCAACAATGAGCAGTTCTTC.

The CDR3 DNA sequence: TGTGCCAGCAGCTTGAGACAGGGGAGGAACGAGCAGTACTTC. It encodes CASSLRQGRNEQYF. The chain combines TRBV5-4 with TRBJ2-7, with 8 bases lining up with TRBD1. Germline-derived CDR1 and CDR2 are SGHNT and YYREEE (reference sequence). V lost 1 base, J lost 5 bases, and 5 bases stayed unmatched. The CDR3 is made up of 14 amino acids.